This TCR beta chain was recorded in a study of cytomegalovirus exposure and HLA in healthy donors. The PCR was carried out with 60 Vbeta primers and 13 Jbeta primers. The protocol was immunoSEQ multiplex PCR, while the TCRdb copy is restricted to in-frame clones and leaves out a portion. The sample has about 110,000 clones; 60% to 80% are singletons. Those who donated were healthy bone marrow donors. The CDR3 sequence is 15 residues long. V trimming: 4 bases; J trimming: 1 base; junction bases outside the gene matches: 3. The germline V gene encodes CDR1 SGHTS and CDR2 YDEGEE. The specimen sequenced was PBMCs. This TCR was recovered from a boy between 10 and 17 years old in good health and CMV-seronegative. The chain combines TRBV5-8 with TRBJ1-5, with TRBD1 matching over 9 bases. The chain's CDR3 is CASSLTGGSNQPQHF. CDR3 DNA sequence: TGTGCCAGCAGCCTGACAGGGGGGAGCAATCAGCCCCAGCATTTT.